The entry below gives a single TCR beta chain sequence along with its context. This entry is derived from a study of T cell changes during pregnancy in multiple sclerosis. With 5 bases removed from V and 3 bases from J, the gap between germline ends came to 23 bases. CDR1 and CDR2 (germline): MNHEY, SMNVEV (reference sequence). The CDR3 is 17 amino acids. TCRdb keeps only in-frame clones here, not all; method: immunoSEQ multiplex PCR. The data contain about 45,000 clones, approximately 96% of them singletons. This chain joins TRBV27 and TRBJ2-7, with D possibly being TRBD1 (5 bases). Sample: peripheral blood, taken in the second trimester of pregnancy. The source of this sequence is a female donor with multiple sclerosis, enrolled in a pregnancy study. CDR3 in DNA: TGTGCCAGCAGTCCGTCTACAGGTCTGATTATTGACTACGAGCAGTACTTC. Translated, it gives CASSPSTGLIIDYEQYF.